Below are 31 T cell receptor beta chains sequenced from a single sample in a study of T cell repertoires in cytomegalovirus infection. One entry per CDR3 protein results from TCRdb running MiXCR on the reads. Among hundreds of thousands of distinct CDR3 sequences, 35% to 40% were seen once, and the ten largest hold 2.5% to 3.5%. Sequencing was performed on PBMCs. The source is a human donor in good health (CMV status not recorded). Some clones in this sample may be carry-over from other donors' samples.

In its sample, this clonotype was seen a few times. CDR3 protein: CASSMVPVGGEQYF. The CDR3, as DNA: TGTGCCAGTAGTATGGTACCAGTGGGGGGCGAGCAGTACTTC. The V gene is TRBV19, the J gene TRBJ2-7; D possibly corresponds to TRBD2 (6 bases). The CDR3 covers 14 residues. V lost 3 bases and J lost 6, with 15 bases in between. In germline, CDR1 is LNHDA, CDR2 SQIVND (reference sequence).

This clonotype was seen more than once but under ten times. The chain carries TRBV28 and TRBJ1-1; 7 bases agree with TRBD1. J was trimmed by 3 bases and V by 2 bases; bases with no gene match: 9. Germline-derived CDR1 and CDR2 are MDHEN and SYDVKM. This CDR3 spans 16 amino acids. The CDR3 loop is CASSLLGGQGDTEAFF. The CDR3 DNA is TGTGCCAGCAGTTTACTAGGAGGGCAGGGGGACACTGAAGCTTTCTTT.

V and J are TRBV12-3 or TRBV12-4 and TRBJ2-4, with 9 bases identical to TRBD1. Germline trimming cut 3 bases from V and 0 bases from J; bases unmatched to any gene: 6. The CDR3 is made up of 17 amino acids. CDR3 in amino acids: CASSFPDRGVAKNIQYF. CDR3 nucleotide sequence: TGTGCCAGCAGTTTCCCTGACAGGGGGGTAGCCAAAAACATTCAGTACTTC.

This sequence joins TRBV11-2 and TRBJ1-1; TRBD1 matches at 8 bases. Germline V gives CDR1 SGHAT, CDR2 FQNNGV. The CDR3 covers 15 residues. Unmatched junction bases numbered 9, after V lost 5 bases and J lost 4 bases. This chain's CDR3 is CASSAAGGSGTEAFF. For the CDR3, the DNA is TGTGCCAGCAGCGCGGCAGGGGGCAGTGGCACTGAAGCTTTCTTT.

The V and J genes are TRBV28 and TRBJ1-6; unclear D gene. From germline, CDR1 is MDHEN and CDR2 SYDVKM. The CDR3 totals 15 residues. V lost 8 bases to trimming and J lost 7 bases, with 18 bases between them. The CDR3 spells CASVLAATWNSPLHF. The CDR3, as DNA: TGTGCCAGCGTGTTGGCTGCTACATGGAATTCACCCCTCCACTTT.

In this sample, this clonotype turned up a few times. This chain links TRBV7-2 with TRBJ1-2; the match to TRBD1 covers 7 bases. The CDR3 spans 12 residues. CDR1 and CDR2 (germline): SGHTA, FQGNSA. Trimming took 2 bases from V and 8 from J; bases not matched to a gene: 2. The CDR3 is CASSLTGAGYTF. Written as DNA, the CDR3 is TGTGCCAGCAGCTTAACAGGGGCGGGCTACACCTTC.

This clonotype was seen a few times. The rearrangement links TRBV11-2 to TRBJ2-1, with a weak D call TRBD2 (5 bases). The CDR3 contains 12 residues. Trimming removed 7 bases at V and 10 bases at J, with 14 bases between. Germline loops: CDR1 SGHAT, CDR2 FQNNGV. The DNA for the CDR3 is TGTGCCAGCAATGGACTCCCCACCGAGCAGTTCTTC. Translated, it gives CASNGLPTEQFF.

The J gene is TRBJ1-1, the V gene TRBV7-9; 8 bases align to TRBD1. The CDR3 has 17 residues. Trimming removed 1 base from V and 0 bases from J; junction bases left unmatched: 7. Germline V gives CDR1 SEHNR, CDR2 FQNEAQ (reference sequence). CDR3 residues: CASSLEPRGLVNTEAFF. The CDR3 DNA sequence: TGTGCCAGCAGCTTAGAGCCCAGGGGGCTGGTGAACACTGAAGCTTTCTTT.

This clonotype was observed many times. The J gene is TRBJ2-3, the V gene TRBV11-2; TRBD2 aligns across 15 bases. This CDR3 comprises 16 residues. Trimming at V came to 3 bases and at J to 4 bases, leaving 2 bases not matched to a gene. Germline CDR1 and CDR2: SGHAT and FQNNGV. DNA of the CDR3: TGTGCCAGCAGCTTTAGGACTAGCGGGGGGGCAGATACGCAGTATTTT. Translation gives CASSFRTSGGADTQYF.

Note on this clonotype: Sequence at one end of the junction differs from germline and may be a read error. The CDR3 DNA is TGTGCCAGCAGTCAACAGGGCCAGGGGAATCAGCCCCAGAATTTT. Protein: CASSQQGQGNQPQNF. V gene TRBV28 combines with J gene TRBJ1-5; maybe TRBD1 (6 bases). Germline CDR1 and CDR2: MDHEN and SYDVKM. There are 15 residues in the CDR3.

The V call is TRBV27, the J call TRBJ2-1, with 16 bases lining up with TRBD2. After removal of 11 bases from V and 12 bases from J, the junction contained 13 bases not matched to a gene. The germline CDR1 and CDR2 sequences are MNHEY and SMNVEV (reference sequence). The CDR3 spans 15 residues. The CDR3 sequence is CARARPGTSGGGQFF. CDR3 coding DNA: TGTGCCCGCGCCCGCCCCGGGACTAGCGGGGGGGGGCAGTTCTTC.

The rearrangement uses TRBV7-6 and TRBJ1-6, with 9 bases aligning to TRBD1. Germline V gene data show CDR1 as SGHVS and CDR2 as FNYEAQ. The CDR3 runs 15 residues. Trimming took 7 bases from V and 10 from J; bases not matched to a gene: 11. In DNA, the CDR3 is TGTGCCAGCATCCCTCGGACAGGGGAGTCCTCACCCCTCCACTTT. This encodes CASIPRTGESSPLHF.

The chain links TRBV20-1 to TRBJ2-3; D is uncertain. V was clipped by 4 bases and J by 2 bases, with 13 bases between them. Germline CDR1 reads DFQATT; CDR2 reads SNEGSKA (reference sequence). The CDR3 runs to 14 residues. The CDR3 is CSANRPSHTDTQYF. CDR3 in DNA: TGCAGTGCTAACCGACCATCTCACACAGATACGCAGTATTTT.

This clonotype was found a few times. The gene calls are TRBV6-2 or TRBV6-3 and TRBJ2-1, with a possible D match to TRBD2 (6 bases). The CDR3 is made up of 15 amino acids. Germline-derived CDR1 and CDR2 are MNHEY and SVGEGT. V was trimmed by 3 bases and J by 0 bases, leaving 9 bases between them. The CDR3 sequence: CASSYAGSSYNEQFF. CDR3 nucleotides: TGTGCCAGCAGTTATGCGGGAAGCTCCTACAATGAGCAGTTCTTC.

This clonotype was counted only a few times. The chain joins TRBV28 to TRBJ1-1; no clear D gene. Germline CDR1 and CDR2: MDHEN and SYDVKM. There are 15 residues in the CDR3. Trimming left V 2 bases short and J 3 bases short, with 13 bases between. The CDR3 sequence: CASSLLGGGDTEAFF. CDR3 nucleotide sequence: TGTGCCAGCAGTTTACTCGGAGGAGGTGACACTGAAGCTTTCTTT.

This chain connects TRBV7-6 to TRBJ1-1; tentatively, D is TRBD1 (6 bases). Germline values: CDR1 SGHVS, CDR2 FNYEAQ. The CDR3 loop spans 12 amino acids. V lost 5 bases to trimming and J lost 9 bases, with 13 bases between them. The DNA for the CDR3 is TGTGCCAGCAGCCCAGGTCGGGGGCAAGCTTTCTTT. The encoded protein is CASSPGRGQAFF.

This clonotype was found a few times. J is TRBJ1-2 and V is TRBV6-6; D not certain. Trimming took off 4 bases at V and 5 bases at J, with 17 bases between the two ends. The germline V gene encodes CDR1 MNHNY and CDR2 SVGAGI (reference sequence). This CDR3 is built from 15 residues. The CDR3 loop is CASSSKRARIYGYTF. The DNA of the CDR3 is TGTGCCAGCAGTTCCAAAAGGGCGCGGATTTATGGCTACACCTTC.

The chain carries TRBV4-2 and TRBJ1-1, with 7 bases that match TRBD1. The V gene end was trimmed by 4 bases and the J gene end by 4 bases; junction bases not matched to a gene: 12. The CDR3 loop spans 16 amino acids. CDR1 and CDR2 (germline): LGHNA, YNFKEQ. The CDR3: CASSRTDRAEGTEAFF. CDR3 in DNA: TGTGCCAGCAGCCGAACCGACAGGGCCGAGGGCACTGAAGCTTTCTTT.

This clonotype has more than one count but fewer than ten. This chain links TRBV7-2 with TRBJ2-7, with D unclear. Looked up from germline, CDR1 is SGHTA and CDR2 is FQGNSA. The CDR3 is 14 amino acids. Trimming shortened V by 7 bases and J by 0 bases, and 13 bases separated the two germline ends. The CDR3 region is CASNRRPSSYEQYF. The CDR3 DNA follows: TGTGCCAGCAATCGCAGGCCGAGCTCCTACGAGCAGTACTTC.

At least ten counts were recorded for this clonotype. The rearrangement uses TRBV7-9 and TRBJ2-7; no definite D call. Germline V gives CDR1 SEHNR, CDR2 FQNEAQ (reference sequence). V lost 6 bases, J lost 5 bases, and 14 bases lay in between. The CDR3 is 13 amino acids. CDR3 DNA sequence: TGTGCCAGCAGGGATGAACAGCGTCACGAGCAGTACTTC. This translates into CASRDEQRHEQYF.

This clonotype occurred a few times. The V and J genes are TRBV28 and TRBJ1-2; D might be TRBD1 (6 bases). The germline CDR1 and CDR2 sequences are MDHEN and SYDVKM. The CDR3 sequence is 12 residues long. The CDR3 loop is CACGVRGIGYTF. As DNA, the CDR3 is TGTGCTTGCGGAGTAAGGGGGATCGGCTACACCTTC.

The chain employs TRBV12-3 or TRBV12-4 and TRBJ2-1; no firm D call. The CDR3 has 15 residues. The V gene lost 7 bases and the J gene lost 6 bases, with 19 bases spanning the gap. DNA for the CDR3: TGTGCCAGCACTATCCGGGTCCCTCCGGGCAATGAGCAGTTCTTC. Encoded protein: CASTIRVPPGNEQFF.

This clonotype was observed a few times. The chain links TRBV7-9 to TRBJ1-3, with D perhaps TRBD1 (5 bases). The ends were cut back, 5 bases at V and 0 bases at J, with 11 bases in the middle. CDR1 SEHNR and CDR2 FQNEAQ come from the germline V gene (reference sequence). The CDR3 consists of 15 residues. DNA for the CDR3: TGTGCCAGCAGCGAGGGACCGAGCTCTGGAAACACCATATATTTT. It is translated as CASSEGPSSGNTIYF.

The V gene is TRBV7-2, the J gene TRBJ1-4, with D unresolved. V shed 5 bases and J shed 8 bases, with 18 bases lying between them. Germline loops: CDR1 SGHTA, CDR2 FQGNSA. CDR3 length: 15 amino acids. CDR3 protein: CASSDYSRRVEKLFF. The DNA of the CDR3 is TGTGCCAGCAGCGATTATTCGCGAAGGGTCGAAAAACTGTTTTTT.

The chain employs TRBV6-5 and TRBJ2-1, with 7 bases matching TRBD1. CDR1 is MNHEY and CDR2 is SVGAGI in the germline V gene. After removal of 7 bases from V and 10 bases from J, the junction contained 13 bases not matched to a gene. The CDR3 has 14 amino acids. The CDR3 nucleotides are TGTGCCAGCACCCGACAGGGAAGTGGAAACGAGCAGTTCTTC. Its translation is CASTRQGSGNEQFF.

In its sample, this clonotype was seen many times. The rearrangement links TRBV7-2 to TRBJ2-5; 8 bases fit TRBD2. This CDR3 spans 15 amino acids. Germline V gene lookup returns CDR1 SGHTA and CDR2 FQGNSA. With 1 base clipped from V and 5 bases from J, the junction kept 6 bases outside the gene matches. The CDR3: CASSLDGRASETQYF. The CDR3 nucleotides read TGTGCCAGCAGCTTAGACGGGAGGGCCAGTGAGACCCAGTACTTC.

This clonotype was seen a single time. V usage is TRBV9 and J usage is TRBJ2-3, with D perhaps TRBD1 (5 bases). CDR3 length: 15 amino acids. V was trimmed by 0 bases and J by 4 bases, leaving 12 bases between them. Germline V lookup: CDR1 SGDLS, CDR2 YYNGEE. Here the CDR3 DNA reads TGTGCCAGCAGCGTAGGGGCAGGGAACCCAGATACGCAGTATTTT. Translating gives CASSVGAGNPDTQYF.

This clonotype occurred a few times. J is TRBJ2-3 and V is TRBV11-2; D is ambiguous. The CDR3 loop spans 15 amino acids. Trimming removed 0 bases at V and 3 bases at J, with 10 bases between. Germline CDR1 reads SGHAT; CDR2 reads FQNNGV. The CDR3 protein is CASSLDPDGTDTQYF. The CDR3 nucleotides read TGTGCCAGCAGCTTAGACCCAGACGGAACAGATACGCAGTATTTT.

The CDR3: CASSSPGQLPEAFF. The CDR3, as DNA: TGTGCCAGCAGCTCCCCAGGACAGTTACCTGAAGCTTTCTTT. The V gene is TRBV7-6, the J gene TRBJ1-1; tentative D call: TRBD1 (6 bases). This CDR3 is built from 14 residues. V was clipped by 4 bases and J by 6 bases, with 15 bases between them. Germline CDR1 SGHVS, CDR2 FNYEAQ.

This clonotype was counted between two and nine times. This rearrangement joins TRBV7-6 to TRBJ2-3; D is ambiguous. This CDR3 has 21 amino acids. Germline assignment: CDR1 SGHVS and CDR2 FNYEAQ. V lost 1 base and J lost 4, with 30 bases in between. CDR3 bases: TGTGCCAGCAGCTTAGTTCCGGTGTTAGGCCAGCGAGACCGACCCTCAGATACGCAGTATTTT. Encoded protein: CASSLVPVLGQRDRPSDTQYF.

The sample holds a few counts of this clonotype. The genes are TRBV29-1 and TRBJ2-7; 8 bases line up with TRBD2. The CDR3 is made up of 15 amino acids. Looked up from germline, CDR1 is SQVTM and CDR2 is ANQGSEA. V lost 6 bases to trimming and J lost 4 bases; unmatched junction nucleotides: 14. The CDR3 DNA follows: TGCAGCGTCGCCGGGGGGGCTCTCTCCAGATACGAGCAGTACTTC. Translation gives CSVAGGALSRYEQYF.